The 20 T cell receptor beta chains reported below all come from one sample, sequenced in a study of control samples from healthy donors and cancer patients. Sequencing used immunoSEQ multiplex PCR; TCRdb keeps in-frame clones, though not all of them. Among about 55,000 clones listed, roughly 87% were seen once. The material sequenced was blood. These receptors were collected from a man over 45 in good health.

The V gene is TRBV25-1, the J gene TRBJ2-2; either TRBD1 or TRBD2 may fit D (5 bases each). The germline gives CDR1 MGHDK, CDR2 SYGVNS. V was cut by 7 bases and J by 0 bases, with 15 bases left in between. The CDR3 loop spans 16 amino acids. The CDR3: CASTRWDATNTGELFF. The CDR3 DNA follows: TGTGCCAGCACCCGTTGGGACGCTACGAACACCGGGGAGCTGTTTTTT.

The chain combines TRBV3-1 (or the pseudogene TRBV3-2) with TRBJ1-3, with 8 nucleotides matching TRBD1. The CDR3 runs 15 residues. Per germline, CDR1 LGHDT and CDR2 YNNKEL (reference sequence). V was clipped by 6 bases and J by 1 base; unmatched bases: 5. CDR3 sequence reads: CASRVQGGSGNTIYF. The CDR3 DNA reads TGTGCCAGCAGAGTACAGGGGGGGTCTGGAAACACCATATATTTT.

The CDR3 nucleotides read TGTGCCAGCAGTTCCAGACCCCCGGGGATAACCTACGAGCAGTACTTC. Translated: CASSSRPPGITYEQYF. V is TRBV28 and J is TRBJ2-7, with D possibly TRBD2 on 5 matching bases. V was clipped by 4 bases and J by 2 bases, with 18 bases between them. The CDR3 length is 16 residues. Germline CDR1 and CDR2: MDHEN and SYDVKM.

This clone was counted only a few times. The chain joins TRBV29-1 to TRBJ1-1; tentatively, D is TRBD1 (5 bases). The CDR3 extends over 13 amino acids. Germline values: CDR1 SQVTM, CDR2 ANQGSEA. Trimming removed 5 bases at V and 3 bases at J, with 13 bases between. CDR3 nucleotides: TGCAGCGTTCGGACGGGGGAGCACACTGAAGCTTTCTTT. Its protein product is CSVRTGEHTEAFF. The full variable domain, completed using reference TRBV29-1 and TRBJ1-1, is SAVISQKPSRDICQRGTSLTIQCQVDSQVTMMFWYRQQPGQSLTLIATANQGSEATYESGFVIDKFPISRPNLTFSTLTVSNMSPEDSSIYLCSVRTGEHTEAFFGQGTRLTVV.

The rearrangement uses TRBV27 and TRBJ1-1, with D unresolved. V was trimmed by 0 bases and J by 1 base, leaving 6 bases between them. Germline CDR1 and CDR2: MNHEY and SMNVEV (reference sequence). The CDR3 runs to 14 residues. The CDR3 DNA follows: TGTGCCAGCAGTTTATCTCCGCAGAACACTGAAGCTTTCTTT. It yields the protein CASSLSPQNTEAFF.

The V gene is TRBV10-3, the J gene TRBJ1-5; D may be TRBD1 (5 bases). Trimming cost V 10 bases and J 0 bases, with 16 bases left between them. The CDR3 consists of 15 residues. Germline CDR1 reads ENHRY; CDR2 reads SYGVKD. The CDR3 DNA reads TGTGCCACCGGATCAGGGTCCAATAGCAATCAGCCCCAGCATTTT. Protein sequence: CATGSGSNSNQPQHF.

This clone is medium-sized within its sample. The chain couples TRBV10-2 to TRBJ1-5; D possibly corresponds to TRBD1 (5 bases). Trimming removed 2 bases at V and 3 bases at J, with 8 bases between. The CDR3 loop spans 14 amino acids. Germline CDR1 reads WSHSY; CDR2 reads SAAADI. CDR3 sequence: CASSEMGPNQPQHF. For the CDR3, the DNA is TGCGCCAGCAGTGAGATGGGGCCCAATCAGCCCCAGCATTTT.

This clone was seen a handful of times. The gene calls are TRBV10-2 and TRBJ2-5, with 7 bases identical to TRBD2. V was pared by 7 bases and J by 2 bases, with 7 bases of the junction left unmatched. Germline assignment: CDR1 WSHSY and CDR2 SAAADI. The CDR3 has 14 amino acids. CDR3 sequence: CASTLTSRQETQYF. The CDR3 coding sequence is TGCGCCAGCACCCTGACTAGCAGGCAAGAGACCCAGTACTTC.

This clone was counted once. This chain connects TRBV6-5 to TRBJ1-1; D uncertain. Germline V gene lookup returns CDR1 MNHEY and CDR2 SVGAGI. V shed 6 bases and J shed 5 bases, with 16 bases lying between them. The CDR3 length is 14 residues. The CDR3 loop is CASSPRTQRTEAFF. Written as DNA, the CDR3 is TGTGCCAGCAGCCCGAGGACTCAGAGAACTGAAGCTTTCTTT.

This chain uses TRBV5-1 with TRBJ2-7; 7 positions agree with TRBD1. The CDR3 contains 15 residues. J lost 2 bases, V lost 5 bases, and 10 bases had no gene match. Germline V CDR1 and CDR2: SGHRS, YFSETQ. The CDR3 sequence is CASSSFRDRTYEQYF. CDR3 nucleotide sequence: TGCGCCAGCAGTTCTTTTCGGGACAGAACCTACGAGCAGTACTTC.

This chain uses TRBV11-2 with TRBJ2-2; D gene ambiguous. The CDR3 runs to 14 residues. Germline CDR1 and CDR2: SGHAT and FQNNGV. Trimming removed 2 bases from V and 3 bases from J, with 7 bases in between. The CDR3 is CASSLPSDTGELFF. CDR3 nucleotide sequence: TGTGCCAGCAGCTTACCCAGCGACACCGGGGAGCTGTTTTTT.

The rearrangement joins TRBV19 to TRBJ2-1, with TRBD2 matching 9 bases. V dropped 2 bases and J dropped 3; count of bases not matched to a gene: 2. Per the germline V gene, CDR1 is LNHDA and CDR2 is SQIVND (reference sequence). This CDR3 spans 15 amino acids. As DNA, the CDR3 is TGTGCCAGTAGTATAAATAGCGGGAGCTACAATGAGCAGTTCTTC. Protein sequence: CASSINSGSYNEQFF.

This clone was counted between two and nine times. J is TRBJ2-7 and V is TRBV28, with TRBD2 matching 7 bases. Unmatched junction bases numbered 10, after V lost 2 bases and J lost 6 bases. The CDR3 is made up of 15 amino acids. Germline V lookup: CDR1 MDHEN, CDR2 SYDVKM. CDR3 DNA sequence: TGTGCCAGCAGTTTAGCTGCCGGGAGGCTATCCGAGCAGTACTTC. Protein product: CASSLAAGRLSEQYF.

This chain joins TRBV6-6 and TRBJ1-1, with 7 bases fitting TRBD1. The V gene's germline CDR1 is MNHNY and CDR2 SVGAGI (reference sequence). V was clipped by 4 bases and J by 1 base; unmatched bases: 9. The CDR3 is made up of 16 amino acids. The CDR3 region is CASSFPGGLGNTEAFF. Here the CDR3 DNA reads TGTGCCAGCAGTTTCCCAGGGGGGCTCGGGAACACTGAAGCTTTCTTT.

The V call is TRBV3-1 (or the pseudogene TRBV3-2), the J call TRBJ2-1; D is unresolved. This CDR3 is 17 amino acids long. The germline V gene has CDR1 LGHDT and CDR2 YNNKEL (reference sequence). Trimming removed 5 bases at V and 3 bases at J, with 20 bases between. The DNA for the CDR3 is TGTGCCAGCAGCTCCCCCTTCCTAGTGAGTCGCTACAATGAGCAGTTCTTC. As protein: CASSSPFLVSRYNEQFF.

The chain has TRBV7-2 and TRBJ1-1; no firm D call. The CDR3 runs to 13 residues. V was clipped by 0 bases and J by 3 bases, with 5 bases between them. Germline CDR1 SGHTA, CDR2 FQGNSA. The CDR3: CASSLAVDTEAFF. In nucleotides, the CDR3 is TGTGCCAGCAGCTTAGCAGTGGACACTGAAGCTTTCTTT.

This clone was counted only a few times. The chain has TRBV19 and TRBJ1-5; D remains unclear. Looked up from germline, CDR1 is LNHDA and CDR2 is SQIVND (reference sequence). The V end lost 3 bases, the J end lost 11 bases, and 11 bases lay between the germline ends. The CDR3 runs 12 residues. CDR3 in amino acids: CASSMTGLAQHF. CDR3 in DNA: TGTGCCAGTAGTATGACGGGTCTGGCCCAGCATTTT.

In its sample, this clone was seen once. The rearrangement joins TRBV5-1 to TRBJ1-1; D gene uncertain. V dropped 4 bases and J dropped 11 bases, with 15 bases sitting between them. Germline CDR1 reads SGHRS; CDR2 reads YFSETQ. The CDR3 is 12 amino acids. The CDR3 DNA sequence: TGCGCCAGCAGCGCTGACTCCGTAGTGGCTTTCTTT. Its translation: CASSADSVVAFF.

The V call is TRBV7-3, the J call TRBJ2-1; 7 bases are shared with TRBD1. Germline V gives CDR1 SGHTA, CDR2 FQGTGA. Trimming at V came to 3 bases and at J to 7 bases, leaving 6 bases not matched to a gene. CDR3 length: 14 residues. CDR3 region: CASSFTQGNNEQFF. The CDR3 nucleotides are TGTGCCAGCAGCTTTACACAGGGGAATAATGAGCAGTTCTTC.

CDR3 amino acids: CASSVGTSGAEGTQYF. The CDR3 DNA is TGTGCCAGTAGTGTGGGGACTAGCGGTGCCGAAGGTACGCAGTATTTT. The V call is TRBV19, the J call TRBJ2-3, with 11 bases fitting TRBD2. CDR1 is LNHDA, CDR2 SQIVND, per germline (reference sequence). The CDR3 is 16 amino acids. After removal of 5 bases from V and 8 bases from J, the junction contained 12 bases not matched to a gene. Complete variable domain (other parts from reference TRBV19 and TRBJ2-3): DGGITQSPKYLFRKEGQNVTLSCEQNLNHDAMYWYRQDPGQGLRLIYYSQIVNDFQKGDIAEGYSVSREKKESFPLTVTSAQKNPTAFYLCASSVGTSGAEGTQYFGPGTRLTVL.